The 9 T cell receptor beta chains in this list originate from one sample, sequenced in a study of blood T cell repertoires in COVID-19. Clones were sequenced by immunoSEQ multiplex PCR, and TCRdb holds only the in-frame ones, with some missing. The sample lists 200,000 to 300,000 clones; approximately 83% were seen once. Specimen: peripheral blood. The receptors were gathered from a woman aged 80 or over with acute or convalescent COVID-19.

This sequence joins TRBV4-1 and TRBJ1-5, with D hard to call. The CDR3 sequence is 14 residues long. V was clipped by 0 bases and J by 7 bases, with 10 bases between them. CDR1 and CDR2 (germline): MGHRA, YSYEKL. The CDR3 loop reads CASSQDLVSQPQHF. The CDR3 nucleotides are TGCGCCAGCAGCCAAGATCTAGTCTCACAGCCCCAGCATTTT.

The chain couples TRBV3-1 (or the pseudogene TRBV3-2) to TRBJ1-6; 8 bases match TRBD1. V shed 1 base, J shed 5 bases, and the junction held 4 bases outside the gene matches. The germline gives CDR1 LGHDT, CDR2 YNNKEL (reference sequence). The CDR3 contains 16 residues. CDR3 nucleotide sequence: TGTGCCAGCAGCCAAGGGCAGGGGGCGAATAATTCACCCCTCCACTTT. It codes for CASSQGQGANNSPLHF.

The CDR3 region is CASSTSSGDPSGNTIYF. The CDR3 bases are TGTGCCAGCTCCACCTCAAGCGGGGACCCCTCTGGAAACACCATATATTTT. This chain uses TRBV18 with TRBJ1-3; a weak D match, TRBD1 (5 bases). The CDR3 loop spans 17 amino acids. V lost 6 bases to trimming and J lost 0 bases, with 18 bases between them. Germline CDR1 KGHSH, CDR2 LQKENI.

This clone appeared a single time. The gene calls are TRBV5-1 and TRBJ2-7; D not resolved. This CDR3 is built from 15 residues. Looked up from germline, CDR1 is SGHRS and CDR2 is YFSETQ. The V gene lost 3 bases and the J gene lost 6 bases, with 19 bases spanning the gap. This CDR3 reads CASSSNNRPKAEQYF. The CDR3 nucleotides read TGCGCCAGCAGCTCAAACAACAGACCTAAGGCCGAGCAGTACTTC.

The chain joins TRBV6-5 to TRBJ2-1; D call uncertain. This CDR3 has 13 amino acids. CDR1 MNHEY and CDR2 SVGAGI come from the germline V gene. V was clipped by 0 bases and J by 7 bases, with 7 bases between them. CDR3 sequence: CASSYSLVNEQFF. The CDR3 bases are TGTGCCAGCAGTTACTCGCTAGTGAATGAGCAGTTCTTC.

The chain recombines TRBV18 with TRBJ1-5, with D possibly being TRBD1 (5 bases). Deletions cut 1 base from V and 5 bases from J, with 6 bases between. The CDR3 runs 13 residues. Looked up from germline, CDR1 is KGHSH and CDR2 is LQKENI. CDR3 DNA: TGTGCCAGCTCACCACTAGGGGATCAGCCCCAGCATTTT. This codes for CASSPLGDQPQHF.

The chain carries TRBV15 and TRBJ1-1; possibly TRBD1 for D (5 bases). The V end lost 0 bases, the J end lost 8 bases, and 10 bases lay between the germline ends. Germline V gives CDR1 LNHNV, CDR2 YYDKDF (reference sequence). This CDR3 has 13 residues. CDR3 nucleotide sequence: TGTGCCACCAGCAGAGATGGGGCCCGGGAAGCTTTCTTT. It translates to CATSRDGAREAFF.

V usage is TRBV28 and J usage is TRBJ1-1, with a possible D match to TRBD1 (6 bases). This CDR3 has 14 amino acids. Trimming pared 2 bases from V and 5 bases from J, leaving 12 bases between. The V gene's germline CDR1 is MDHEN and CDR2 SYDVKM. The CDR3 sequence is CASSLQGRSTEAFF. The DNA of the CDR3 is TGTGCCAGCAGTTTACAGGGGCGATCGACTGAAGCTTTCTTT.

The rearrangement uses TRBV6-6 and TRBJ2-7, with D perhaps TRBD1 (5 bases). CDR1 and CDR2 from the germline V gene are MNHNY and SVGAGI (reference sequence). V lost 1 base and J 5 bases, leaving 9 bases between the germline ends. The CDR3 loop spans 13 amino acids. This chain's CDR3 is CASSYWGLDEQYF. The DNA of the CDR3 is TGTGCCAGCAGTTACTGGGGCCTGGACGAGCAGTACTTC.